These T cell receptor beta chains were read from a single sample in a study of tumor T cells in aggressive B-cell lymphoma. Assay used: immunoSEQ multiplex PCR; TCRdb lists only in-frame clones, some missing. The profile shows about 3,000 clones, around 96% of them singletons. The sequenced sample consisted of tumor tissue. These receptors were obtained from an adult with diffuse large B cell lymphoma. The CDR3 runs from the conserved cysteine through the conserved F or W. A D gene is named only where the DNA matches it firmly. Size tells how often a clone was seen (once, few, many) or the class of an expanded clone, and some rows leave it out.

CSVGLAGGVEQFF TGCAGCGTAGGACTAGCGGGAGGAGTAGAGCAGTTCTTC TRBV29-1 - TRBD2 TRBJ2-1
CASSLQAGGPDTQYF TGTGCCAGCAGCTTACAAGCGGGAGGGCCAGATACGCAGTATTTT TRBV5-4 - TRBD2 TRBJ2-3
CASSEADSQEAFF TGTGCCAGCAGTGAGGCGGACAGCCAAGAAGCTTTCTTT TRBV6-1 few - TRBJ1-1
CASSYSAAGRRYEQYF TGTGCCAGCAGTTACTCAGCTGCGGGAAGAAGGTACGAGCAGTACTTC TRBV6-5 - - TRBJ2-7
CASSPPSMGLIGELFF TGTGCCAGCTCACCACCGTCGATGGGGCTCATCGGGGAGCTGTTTTTT TRBV18 - - TRBJ2-2
CASRGLAGFTGELFF TGTGCCAGCAGGGGACTAGCGGGATTCACCGGGGAGCTGTTTTTT TRBV6-5 - TRBD2 TRBJ2-2
CASSPGPGDTGELFF TGTGCCAGCAGCCCCGGTCCAGGGGACACCGGGGAGCTGTTTTTT TRBV9 - - TRBJ2-2
CASARGGPQPRGYGYTF TGTGCCAGCGCCCGGGGGGGGCCTCAACCTCGGGGCTATGGCTACACCTTC TRBV21-1 - - TRBJ1-2
CAGAKVIGETQYF TGTGCCGGGGCAAAAGTCATCGGGGAGACCCAGTACTTC TRBV7-9 - - TRBJ2-5
CASSLGDREPTEAFF TGTGCCAGCAGTTTAGGGGACAGGGAGCCCACTGAAGCTTTCTTT TRBV27 - TRBD1 TRBJ1-1
CASSQGRQGVAGELFF TGTGCCAGCAGCCAGGGGAGGCAGGGGGTCGCCGGGGAGCTGTTTTTT TRBV14 few - TRBJ2-2
CASSYSTVRTSYGYTF TGTGCCAGCAGTTACTCGACGGTCAGGACATCCTATGGCTACACCTTC TRBV6-6 - - TRBJ1-2
CASSLNLITGEAFF TGTGCCAGCAGCTTAAATTTAATCACAGGGGAAGCTTTCTTT TRBV7-2 - - TRBJ1-1
CSVDIWGQGLGETQYF TGCAGCGTTGATATCTGGGGGCAGGGGTTGGGGGAGACCCAGTACTTC TRBV29-1 - - TRBJ2-5
CASSKRTGGDTEAFF TGTGCCAGCAGCAAAAGGACAGGGGGAGACACTGAAGCTTTCTTT TRBV7-9 - TRBD1 TRBJ1-1
CSVERREENEQFF TGCAGCGTTGAACGGCGGGAGGAGAATGAGCAGTTCTTC TRBV29-1 - TRBD2 TRBJ2-1
CANSTRDRNTEAFF TGTGCCAATAGTACGCGGGACAGGAACACTGAAGCTTTCTTT TRBV19 - TRBD1 TRBJ1-1
CASSPSQGGDQPQHF TGTGCCAGCTCACCATCGCAGGGTGGTGATCAGCCCCAGCATTTT TRBV18 - - TRBJ1-5
CSVERGQGVGGYTF TGCAGCGTTGAAAGGGGACAGGGGGTAGGGGGCTACACCTTC TRBV29-1 - TRBD1 TRBJ1-2
CASSPGGAGELFF TGTGCTAGTAGTCCCGGGGGGGCCGGGGAGCTGTTTTTT TRBV19 - TRBD2 TRBJ2-2
CSVRGGGSGTEAFF TGCAGCGTCAGAGGGGGGGGCTCCGGGACTGAAGCTTTCTTT TRBV29-1 - - TRBJ1-1
CTSRGTGFYGYTF TGTACCAGCAGGGGGACAGGGTTCTATGGCTACACCTTC TRBV6-1 - TRBD1 TRBJ1-2
CASSLVAAGELFF TGTGCCAGCAGCTTAGTGGCCGCCGGGGAGCTGTTTTTT TRBV7-6 - - TRBJ2-2
CASSVSPSGRRETQYF TGTGCCAGCAGCGTCAGTCCTAGCGGGAGGCGTGAGACCCAGTACTTC TRBV9 few TRBD2 TRBJ2-5
CAWSGAGGPNEQFF TGTGCCTGGAGTGGAGCGGGAGGGCCCAATGAGCAGTTCTTC TRBV30 once TRBD2 TRBJ2-1
CSVEWLAGETQYF TGCAGCGTTGAATGGCTAGCGGGAGAGACCCAGTACTTC TRBV29-1 - TRBD2 TRBJ2-5
CTSSQDSASAQETQYF TGCACCAGCAGCCAAGATTCGGCTAGCGCCCAAGAGACCCAGTACTTC TRBV1 - - TRBJ2-5
CASSTTGAPGEKLFF TGTGCCAGCAGTACGACAGGGGCCCCCGGTGAAAAACTGTTTTTT TRBV6-5 once TRBD1 TRBJ1-4
CASSLPSAGANVLTF TGTGCCAGCAGTTTACCTTCGGCTGGGGCCAACGTCCTGACTTTC TRBV27 - - TRBJ2-6
CASSGLARWGEQYF TGTGCCAGCAGTGGGCTAGCGCGATGGGGCGAGCAGTACTTC TRBV2 - - TRBJ2-7
CASSPLRQGETQYF TGTGCCAGCTCACCATTGAGACAGGGAGAGACCCAGTACTTC TRBV18 - TRBD1 TRBJ2-5
CAISDSDRGHQPQHF TGTGCCATCAGTGATTCGGACAGGGGGCATCAGCCCCAGCATTTT TRBV10-3 - TRBD1 TRBJ1-5
CASTPRGWEGLANIQYF TGTGCCAGTACCCCCCGCGGGTGGGAGGGTTTAGCGAACATTCAGTACTTC TRBV19 - TRBD2 TRBJ2-4
CASSSVFGSADTQYF TGCGCCAGCAGCTCGGTTTTTGGGAGCGCAGATACGCAGTATTTT TRBV5-1 - - TRBJ2-3
CASSFRDRVGTEAFF TGTGCCAGTAGCTTTCGGGACAGGGTAGGGACTGAAGCTTTCTTT TRBV19 - TRBD1 TRBJ1-1
CASSQVSGYNEQFF TGTGCCAGCAGCCAAGTTAGCGGTTACAATGAGCAGTTCTTC TRBV14 - - TRBJ2-1
CASSLGQGSYGYTF TGCGCCAGCAGCCTCGGACAGGGTAGTTATGGCTACACCTTC TRBV10-2 - TRBD1 TRBJ1-2
CASSRGLVVEQFF TGTGCCAGCTCTCGTGGACTAGTGGTTGAGCAGTTCTTC TRBV18 - TRBD2 TRBJ2-1
CASSRDDRVEKLFF TGTGCCAGCAGCCGAGATGACAGGGTTGAAAAACTGTTTTTT TRBV7-9 - TRBD1 TRBJ1-4
CASSPQGSNQPQHF TGCGCCAGCAGCCCCCAGGGGAGCAATCAGCCCCAGCATTTT TRBV5-1 - - TRBJ1-5
CATSPRLNTNTIGQFF TGTGCCACCAGCCCACGACTAAACACGAATACAATCGGGCAGTTCTTC TRBV15 - - TRBJ2-1
CASSLESGSLDEQFF TGCGCCAGCAGCTTGGAAAGCGGGAGTCTGGATGAGCAGTTCTTC TRBV5-1 - TRBD2 TRBJ2-1